The 15 T cell receptor beta chains given below trace back to one sample, sequenced in a study of blood T cells in healthy people across ages. A J-beta primer mix and a sample-barcoded 5' primer were used in a second PCR of roughly 6 to 12 cycles. TCRdb ran MiXCR on the 5' RACE reads and lists one entry per CDR3 protein. The table records hundreds of thousands of distinct CDR3 sequences, around 31% of them present only once. Sequencing was carried out using blood. The source is an elderly woman in good health.

In this sample, this clonotype turned up a few times. The chain is built from TRBV6-2 or TRBV6-3 and TRBJ1-1, with D hard to call. CDR3 length: 14 residues. Trimming left V 2 bases short and J 5 bases short, with 12 bases between. From germline, CDR1 is MNHEY and CDR2 SVGEGT. The CDR3 DNA is TGTGCCAGCAGTTACAGCGCCCGGCGGACTGAAGCTTTCTTT. Its protein product is CASSYSARRTEAFF.

To note about this clonotype: This may be a read error, as it is one base from a much larger clone. The chain couples TRBV7-2 to TRBJ2-5, with 10 positions matching TRBD1. The DNA end favors TRBJ2-4, so the J call may be wrong. This CDR3 region has 15 residues. Germline loops: CDR1 SGHTA, CDR2 FQGNSA. The CDR3 bases are TGTGCCAACAGCTTAGAGGGACAGGGGCAAAACATTCAGTACTTC. It specifies CANSLEGQGQNIQYF.

Ten or more counts support this clonotype. The rearrangement joins TRBV12-3 or TRBV12-4 to TRBJ2-5; 12 bases map to TRBD2. The CDR3 runs to 17 residues. V shed 3 bases, J shed 5 bases, and the junction held 10 bases outside the gene matches. The CDR3 here is CASSLVLAGGPGETQYF. CDR3 nucleotide sequence: TGTGCCAGCAGTTTGGTCCTAGCGGGGGGGCCGGGGGAGACCCAGTACTTC.

This clonotype was recorded many times. The rearrangement joins TRBV7-8 to TRBJ2-5; perhaps TRBD2 as D (6 bases). The germline gives CDR1 SGHVS, CDR2 FQNEAQ. This CDR3 has 14 amino acids. With 4 bases removed from V and 4 bases from J, the gap between germline ends came to 13 bases. Here the CDR3 DNA reads TGTGCCAGCAGCTCAAGCAGGAGGGGAGAGACCCAGTACTTC. It yields the protein CASSSSRRGETQYF.

J is TRBJ1-1 and V is TRBV20-1; no definite D call. The V gene's germline CDR1 is DFQATT and CDR2 SNEGSKA (reference sequence). The CDR3 has 16 residues. The V gene lost 3 bases and the J gene lost 0 bases, with 17 bases spanning the gap. Here the CDR3 reads CSARPRAASMNTEAFF. In nucleotides, the CDR3 is TGCAGTGCTAGGCCCAGAGCAGCCTCAATGAACACTGAAGCTTTCTTT.

This clonotype was seen more than once but under ten times. A much larger clone lies a single base off, so this may be a read error. The chain carries TRBV5-1 and TRBJ2-5; 8 nucleotides match TRBD1. V lost 2 bases to trimming and J lost 6 bases; unmatched junction nucleotides: 6. The CDR3 length is 14 residues. CDR1 is SGHRS and CDR2 is YFSETQ in the germline V gene. The CDR3 DNA follows: TGCGCCAGCAGCTTAGGACAGGGTGGGAAGACCCAGTACTTC. It specifies CASSLGQGGKTQYF.

This clonotype was seen more than once but under ten times. The junction departs from the called germline gene at one end, perhaps through a read error. V and J are TRBV7-9 and TRBJ2-4, with D hard to call. The CDR3 sequence is 9 residues long. CDR1 and CDR2 (germline): SEHNR, FQNEAQ (reference sequence). CDR3 coding DNA: TGTGCCAGCAGCTTAGAGGCAGACTTC. It codes for CASSLEADF.

The rearrangement uses TRBV27 and TRBJ2-3; possible D gene TRBD2, 7 bases. V was pared by 0 bases and J by 2 bases, with 12 bases between. Per the germline V gene, CDR1 is MNHEY and CDR2 is SMNVEV (reference sequence). The CDR3 sequence is 16 residues long. The CDR3 here is CASSLSAGAATDTQYF. In DNA, the CDR3 is TGTGCCAGCAGTTTATCGGCGGGGGCCGCCACAGATACGCAGTATTTT.

This clonotype was recorded at least ten times. This sequence may be a read error, since a much larger clone differs from it by one base. V usage is TRBV7-8 and J usage is TRBJ2-7; D is perhaps TRBD2 (7 bases). Germline assignment: CDR1 SGHVS and CDR2 FQNEAQ. V lost 0 bases and J 7 bases, leaving 16 bases between the germline ends. The CDR3 extends over 15 amino acids. The CDR3 nucleotides read TGTGCCAGCAGCTTAGCGGGGGGGCCAGAGAGTGAGCAGTACTTC. It specifies CASSLAGGPESEQYF.

This clonotype has at least ten counts. V is TRBV2 and J is TRBJ2-7, with D tentatively TRBD1 or TRBD2 (5 bases each). The ends were cut back, 7 bases at V and 2 bases at J, with 9 bases in the middle. The CDR3 sequence is 12 residues long. In germline, CDR1 is SNHLY, CDR2 FYNNEI. The CDR3 coding sequence is TGTGCCAGCACGGGGCGACCCTACGAGCAGTACTTC. Its protein is CASTGRPYEQYF. The full variable domain, with the rest looked up from reference TRBV2 and TRBJ2-7, is EPEVTQTPSHQVTQMGQEVILRCVPISNHLYFYWYRQILGQKVEFLVSFYNNEISEKSEIFDDQFSVERPDGSNFTLKIRSTKLEDSAMYFCASTGRPYEQYFGPGTRLTVT.

This chain links TRBV5-4 with TRBJ1-1, with a possible D match to TRBD1 (5 bases). The CDR3 contains 14 residues. V shed 0 bases and J shed 6 bases, with 12 bases lying between them. Germline assignment: CDR1 SGHNT and CDR2 YYREEE (reference sequence). This chain's CDR3 is CASSLAAGKAEAFF. The CDR3 nucleotides read TGTGCCAGCAGCTTGGCGGCAGGGAAGGCTGAAGCTTTCTTT.

This clonotype was detected many times. This rearrangement joins TRBV7-2 to TRBJ1-5; tentative D call: TRBD1 (6 bases). This CDR3 is built from 15 residues. Germline CDR1 SGHTA, CDR2 FQGNSA. The V and J ends lost 0 bases and 3 bases respectively, with 9 bases between them. The DNA for the CDR3 is TGTGCCAGCAGCTTAGCCCCAGGGGACAATCAGCCCCAGCATTTT. Its translation is CASSLAPGDNQPQHF.

Turning to this clonotype: A much larger clone differs from this one at a single base, so this may be a read error. The chain recombines TRBV20-1 with TRBJ2-1, with D unresolved. The CDR3 is 14 residues long. Germline V gene sequence: CDR1 DFQATT, CDR2 SNEGSKA (reference sequence). In DNA, the CDR3 is TGCAGTGCTAGAGACTTCCGAGTCCACAATAAGCAGTTCTTC. This translates into CSARDFRVHNKQFF.

CDR3 sequence (DNA): TGTGCCAGCACCCCGGGGGGGGCCTACAATGAGCAGTTCTTC. Translation: CASTPGGAYNEQFF. The V gene is TRBV28, the J gene TRBJ2-1, with 8 positions matching TRBD2. The trim removed 7 bases at V and 2 bases at J, leaving 4 bases unmatched. This CDR3 region has 14 residues. Germline V CDR1 and CDR2: MDHEN, SYDVKM.

As for this clonotype: Just one base apart from a much larger clone, this may be a read error. The rearrangement joins TRBV28 to TRBJ2-1; TRBD2 matches at 9 bases. The CDR3 is made up of 15 amino acids. Germline V gives CDR1 MDHEN, CDR2 SYDVKM. The DNA of the CDR3 is TGTGCCAGCAGTTTAGAAGCGGGGGGATACGATGAGCGGTTCTTC. This codes for CASSLEAGGYDERFF. The full variable domain, with the rest looked up from reference TRBV28 and TRBJ2-1, is DVKVTQSSRYLVKRTGEKVFLECVQDMDHENMFWYRQDPGLGLRLIYFSYDVKMKEKGDIPEGYSVSREKKERFSLILESASTNQTSMYLCASSLEAGGYDERFFGPGTRLTVL.